This section outlines one T cell receptor beta chain sequence together with its context. Its antigen is as yet unknown. The table came from immunoSEQ multiplex PCR; TCRdb's copy has only in-frame clones and leaves some out. The table includes some 240,000 clones, roughly 84% detected once. The data belong to a study of cytomegalovirus exposure and HLA in healthy donors. Findings and limits, study-wide: Researchers counted 180 or so TCR beta chains as cytomegalovirus-associated.

In germline, CDR1 is SSHAT, CDR2 FNYEAQ (reference sequence). The CDR3 is 15 residues long. J was trimmed by 3 bases and V by 6 bases; bases with no gene match: 10. The sequencing input was PBMCs. This chain joins TRBV7-7 and TRBJ1-1; 7 nucleotides align to TRBD1. This TCR was sampled from a woman aged 18-35 years in good health and CMV-seropositive. The CDR3 region has the DNA TGTGCCAGCAGGAAATATACAGGGGCTGACACTGAAGCTTTCTTT. Residues: CASRKYTGADTEAFF.